This entry concerns a single T cell receptor beta chain. Its antigen is still unknown. Germline V gene sequence: CDR1 SGHTA, CDR2 FQGNSA. The CDR3 is 15 amino acids. Trimming at V came to 5 bases and at J to 6 bases, leaving 4 bases not matched to a gene. Using immunoSEQ multiplex PCR, the repertoire was profiled, and TCRdb retains in-frame clones only, with some absent. The sample contains a few hundred thousand clones, about 90% of which appear only once. The sample's treatment: over 15 received Ad26.COV2.S at low or high dose, single or two shots; roughly 5 received placebo; per-sample allocation not given. Specimen acquisition occurred on day 63 following the initial vaccine or placebo injection. This entry is derived from a study of Ad26.COV2.S vaccination and SARS-CoV-2 variants. Study-wide background: Recipients of Ad26.COV2.S got it intramuscularly, once or twice 56 days apart.

Notes on the study in general: Breadth of non-spike TCRs did not differ between vaccinees and placebo recipients.

The chain employs TRBV7-2 and TRBJ2-2; 12 bases map to TRBD2. This clonotype originated in a person between 18 and 59 years old who received the Ad26.COV2.S COVID-19 vaccine or a placebo. Sequenced material: peripheral blood, taken in a trial of Ad26.COV2.S vaccine versus placebo. The CDR3 reads CASSATSGGPGELFF. CDR3 DNA: TGTGCCAGCAGCGCGACTAGCGGGGGACCCGGGGAGCTGTTTTTT.